The rows below give T cell receptor beta chains drawn from one sample of a study of CD8 T cells in ankylosing spondylitis. TCRdb recomputed calls from the 5' RACE reads with MiXCR, one row per CDR3 protein. The sample holds roughly 470,000 distinct CDR3 sequences, 25% to 30% seen once. The sequenced material came from blood, either unsorted or a sorted T cell fraction (not recorded which). The source is a male donor with ankylosing spondylitis. CDR3s include the opening cysteine and the closing phenylalanine or tryptophan. D genes are given only for firm matches. The size of a clone is reported for some rows only, either as once, few or many, or as a class for expanded clones.

>TRBJ2-1|many|.|TRBV20-1
TGCAGTGCTAGAGATCCCTCGACTCCTACGGATGAGCAGTTCTTC
CSARDPSTPTDEQFF
>TRBJ1-4|.|TRBD1|TRBV4-1
TGCGCCAGCAGCCAAGACTCCCGGACAGGGTGGAATGAAAAACTGTTTTTT
CASSQDSRTGWNEKLFF
>TRBJ1-3|few|.|TRBV5-1
TGCGCCAGCAGCTCCGGAGGGGTGACTGGAAACACCATATATTTT
CASSSGGVTGNTIYF
>TRBJ1-5|many|.|TRBV5-5
TGTGCCAGCAGCTTGGGTTACGCTCAGCCCCAGCATTTT
CASSLGYAQPQHF
>TRBJ2-5|.|.|TRBV12-3/TRBV12-4
TGTGCCAGCAGTTCCCCTGTCGAGACCCAGTACTTC
CASSSPVETQYF
>TRBJ2-1|many|.|TRBV5-1
TGCGCCAGCAGCTTGGCCTTGAATGAGCAGTTCTTC
CASSLALNEQFF
>TRBJ1-5|few|TRBD1|TRBV20-1
TGCAGTGCTATAGTGACAGGGGGACAGCCCCAGCATTTT
CSAIVTGGQPQHF
>TRBJ2-1|.|.|TRBV20-1
TGCAGTGCGACTACAGGGACGGATGAGCAGTTCTTC
CSATTGTDEQFF
>TRBJ2-7|.|.|TRBV7-2
TGTGCCAGCCGGCGGGCCATCGCCTACGAGCAGTACTTC
CASRRAIAYEQYF
>TRBJ2-3|.|.|TRBV7-2
TGTGCCAGCAGCTTAGTTCCGGGAGACTCGGCGCAGTATTTT
CASSLVPGDSAQYF
>TRBJ1-2|.|TRBD1|TRBV5-1
TGCGCCAGCAGCCCCCCGGGACAGGGGGTAGGATATGGCTACACCTTC
CASSPPGQGVGYGYTF
>TRBJ2-7|.|.|TRBV18
TGTGCCAGCTCAACGGGGGCGATGAACGAGCAGTACTTC
CASSTGAMNEQYF
>TRBJ1-2|few|TRBD1|TRBV20-1
TGCAGTGCGCTCACGGACAGGGCGAATGGCTACACCTTC
CSALTDRANGYTF
>TRBJ2-5|.|.|TRBV5-1
TGCGCCAGCAGCCCCGGCAGGCACCAAGAGACCCAGTACTTC
CASSPGRHQETQYF
>TRBJ1-2|few|TRBD1|TRBV15
TGTGCCACCAGCAGAGATCAGAAGGGGGCCTGGGGCTACACCTTC
CATSRDQKGAWGYTF
>TRBJ2-3|few|TRBD2|TRBV20-1
TGCAGTGCCGGGACTAGCGGAGACACAGATACGCAGTATTTT
CSAGTSGDTDTQYF
>TRBJ2-2|few|TRBD1|TRBV5-1
TGCGCCAGCAGCTTGGGACAGGGGAAAACCGGGGAGCTGTTTTTT
CASSLGQGKTGELFF
>TRBJ1-4|.|.|TRBV5-1
TGCGCCAGCAGCTTTGGGACTGATAATGAAAAACTGTTTTTT
CASSFGTDNEKLFF
>TRBJ1-5|few|.|TRBV15
TGTGCCACCAGTTCTACCCCGGCGGCTGACCATAGCAATCAGCCCCAGCATTTT
CATSSTPAADHSNQPQHF
>TRBJ2-3|.|.|TRBV5-5
TGTGCCAGCAGCTTGAGGTGGCAGTCTAACACAGATACGCAGTATTTT
CASSLRWQSNTDTQYF
>TRBJ2-4|.|.|TRBV7-2
TGTGCCAGCAGCTTAGCGTCACTAAGTGTGAACATTCAGTACTTC
CASSLASLSVNIQYF
>TRBJ2-1|many|TRBD2|TRBV5-1
TGCGCCAGCAGCTTTCTCGGACTAGCGGGAGAGATCTACAATGAGCAGTTCTTC
CASSFLGLAGEIYNEQFF
>TRBJ2-1|.|TRBD2|TRBV27
TGTGCCAGTCGAGCGGGAGGGCGAGACAATGAGCAGTTCTTC
CASRAGGRDNEQFF
>TRBJ2-5|few|.|TRBV20-1
TGCAGTGCTAGAGATTGGGAGAATGCCAGGCACCAAGAGACCCAGTACTTC
CSARDWENARHQETQYF
>TRBJ2-7|.|.|TRBV7-2
TGTGCCAGCACCACCAGGAGGGAGTCCTACGAGCAGTACTTC
CASTTRRESYEQYF
>TRBJ1-6|few|TRBD1|TRBV5-6
TGTGCCAGCAGTGTACAGGGGGCTTATTCACCCCTCCACTTT
CASSVQGAYSPLHF
>TRBJ2-5|.|.|TRBV11-3
TGTGCCAGCAGCTCCGGGACAAGCCAAGAGACCCAGTACTTC
CASSSGTSQETQYF
>TRBJ2-7|few|TRBD2|TRBV12-3/TRBV12-4
TGTGCCAGCACATTGACTAGCGGGACATACGAGCAGTACTTC
CASTLTSGTYEQYF